The 17 T cell receptor beta chains below come from one sample, sequenced in a study of blood T cell repertoires in COVID-19. The assay was immunoSEQ multiplex PCR, and TCRdb's table has in-frame clones only and misses some. The table lists hundreds of thousands of clones, 75% to 90% of them singletons. Material: PBMCs or T cells enriched from blood (not recorded which). The origin of the receptors is a woman aged 40 to 49 who had recovered from COVID-19.

This chain uses TRBV2 with TRBJ2-5; the D gene is possibly TRBD2 (6 bases). CDR1 SNHLY and CDR2 FYNNEI come from the germline V gene. V lost 6 bases to trimming and J lost 4 bases, with 9 bases between them. The CDR3 length is 12 residues. CDR3: CASRRESETQYF. The DNA for the CDR3 is TGTGCCAGCAGGCGGGAATCAGAGACCCAGTACTTC.

V usage is TRBV7-2 and J usage is TRBJ2-1, with D perhaps matching TRBD1 (6 bases). Germline assignment: CDR1 SGHTA and CDR2 FQGNSA. The CDR3 is made up of 14 amino acids. The V gene lost 1 base and the J gene lost 5 bases, with 9 bases spanning the gap. The CDR3 protein is CASSLGDTHNEQFF. The CDR3 DNA reads as TGTGCCAGCAGCTTAGGGGACACCCACAATGAGCAGTTCTTC.

This chain links TRBV7-3 with TRBJ2-3, with TRBD2 identical over 11 bases. Losses at the gene ends were 1 base for V and 4 bases for J; bases not matched to a gene: 7. The V gene's germline CDR1 is SGHTA and CDR2 FQGTGA. This CDR3 comprises 17 residues. The CDR3 here is CASSLSRLAGGPDTQYF. The CDR3 bases are TGTGCCAGCAGCTTAAGTCGGCTAGCGGGAGGCCCAGATACGCAGTATTTT. The full variable domain, with the rest looked up from reference TRBV7-3 and TRBJ2-3, is GAGVSQTPSNKVTEKGKYVELRCDPISGHTALYWYRQSLGQGPEFLIYFQGTGAADDSGLPNDRFFAVRPEGSVSTLKIQRTERGDSAVYLCASSLSRLAGGPDTQYFGPGTRLTVL.

J is TRBJ2-1 and V is TRBV7-9; D may be TRBD2 (5 bases). CDR3 length equals 17 residues. Germline values: CDR1 SEHNR, CDR2 FQNEAQ (reference sequence). The V gene lost 5 bases and the J gene lost 1 base, with 18 bases spanning the gap. In DNA, the CDR3 is TGTGCCAGCAGCACCCCCTCCTCGAGGGTGTCCTACAATGAGCAGTTCTTC. Translating gives CASSTPSSRVSYNEQFF.

The chain links TRBV28 to TRBJ2-7; 7 bases match TRBD1. V lost 2 bases and J lost 6; bases outside the gene matches: 10. The CDR3 is 15 residues long. Per germline, CDR1 MDHEN and CDR2 SYDVKM. In nucleotides, the CDR3 is TGTGCCAGCAGTTTACTACGCAGGGGGTTAACCGAGCAGTACTTC. Translating it yields CASSLLRRGLTEQYF. The entire variable domain, with the rest obtained from reference TRBV28 and TRBJ2-7, is as follows: DVKVTQSSRYLVKRTGEKVFLECVQDMDHENMFWYRQDPGLGLRLIYFSYDVKMKEKGDIPEGYSVSREKKERFSLILESASTNQTSMYLCASSLLRRGLTEQYFGPGTRLTVT.

The chain uses TRBV30 and TRBJ1-6; D gene uncertain. CDR1 and CDR2 from the germline V gene are GTSNPN and SVGIG (reference sequence). CDR3 length equals 14 residues. V lost 2 bases and J 4 bases, leaving 9 bases between the germline ends. The CDR3 DNA reads TGTGCCTGGAGTTATACAGCTTATAATTCACCCCTCCACTTT. Its protein product is CAWSYTAYNSPLHF.

The V call is TRBV5-1, the J call TRBJ2-2; a possible D gene is TRBD1 (6 bases). The V end lost 0 bases, the J end lost 4 bases, and 10 bases lay between the germline ends. CDR1 SGHRS and CDR2 YFSETQ come from the germline V gene. CDR3 size: 15 residues. The CDR3 bases are TGCGCCAGCAGCTTGGAAGTAGGGGGCACCGGGGAGCTGTTTTTT. Its protein product is CASSLEVGGTGELFF.

This clone was recorded once. The gene calls are TRBV4-3 and TRBJ2-5; D unresolved. V lost 0 bases and J lost 5, with 13 bases in between. The CDR3 consists of 15 residues. Germline V gene data show CDR1 as LGHNA and CDR2 as YSLEER. CDR3 amino acids: CASSQEGGSGETQYF. In DNA form, the CDR3 reads TGCGCCAGCAGCCAAGAAGGCGGATCTGGGGAGACCCAGTACTTC.

The chain recombines TRBV19 with TRBJ1-2; tentative D call: TRBD1 (5 bases). V was trimmed by 7 bases and J by 4 bases, leaving 16 bases between them. Germline V lookup: CDR1 LNHDA, CDR2 SQIVND (reference sequence). The CDR3 has 14 amino acids. The CDR3 loop reads CASKYSGEIYGYTF. The CDR3 nucleotides are TGTGCCAGTAAATATTCGGGGGAGATCTATGGCTACACCTTC.

This rearrangement joins TRBV7-3 to TRBJ2-3; 7 bases are shared with TRBD2. The CDR3 runs 13 residues. J lost 5 bases, V lost 5 bases, and 4 bases had no gene match. Germline V gene lookup returns CDR1 SGHTA and CDR2 FQGTGA. As DNA, the CDR3 is TGTGCCAGCAGCAGGAGGGAGGGAGATACGCAGTATTTT. Translation: CASSRREGDTQYF.

V and J are TRBV5-1 and TRBJ1-6; TRBD1 agrees at 9 bases. Germline trimming cut 5 bases from V and 9 bases from J; bases unmatched to any gene: 12. Germline V gene data show CDR1 as SGHRS and CDR2 as YFSETQ. The CDR3 runs 16 residues. The CDR3 region is CASSLQGAVGGSPLHF. In DNA, the CDR3 is TGCGCCAGCAGTTTACAGGGGGCAGTAGGTGGTTCACCCCTCCACTTT.

This clone came up a few times. V gene TRBV14 combines with J gene TRBJ1-1; D is unresolved. This CDR3 has 16 residues. V was clipped by 4 bases and J by 0 bases, with 15 bases between them. CDR1 and CDR2 from the germline V gene are SGHDN and FVKESK. CDR3 sequence reads: CASSPRLSTMNTEAFF. In DNA form, the CDR3 reads TGTGCCAGCAGCCCTCGCCTCAGCACTATGAACACTGAAGCTTTCTTT. The full variable domain, its missing parts supplied by reference TRBV14 and TRBJ1-1, is EAGVTQFPSHSVIEKGQTVTLRCDPISGHDNLYWYRRVMGKEIKFLLHFVKESKQDESGMPNNRFLAERTGGTYSTLKVQPAELEDSGVYFCASSPRLSTMNTEAFFGQGTRLTVV.

The chain employs TRBV30 and TRBJ1-2; tentative D call: TRBD1 (6 bases). CDR3 size: 13 residues. The germline V gene encodes CDR1 GTSNPN and CDR2 SVGIG (reference sequence). Trimming pared 5 bases from V and 4 bases from J, leaving 14 bases between. CDR3 residues: CAWFSRDTYGYTF. CDR3 coding DNA: TGTGCCTGGTTTTCCCGGGACACCTATGGCTACACCTTC.

In regard to this clone: The sample contains more than one DNA sequence encoding this CDR3. The chain couples TRBV9 to TRBJ2-7; 8 nucleotides agree with TRBD1. CDR1 is SGDLS and CDR2 is YYNGEE in the germline V gene. V was clipped by 0 bases and J by 2 bases; unmatched bases: 4. The CDR3 loop spans 15 amino acids. The DNA for the CDR3 is TGTGCCAGCAGCGTAGGTGGGACAGGCGCCTACGAGCAGTACTTC. Translation gives CASSVGGTGAYEQYF.

The chain links TRBV18 to TRBJ2-7, with 8 bases matching TRBD1. The CDR3 runs 16 residues. Germline CDR1 is KGHSH and CDR2 is LQKENI. Trimming at V came to 3 bases and at J to 2 bases, leaving 9 bases not matched to a gene. The CDR3 protein is CASSPPTGTGTYEQYF. CDR3 sequence (DNA): TGTGCCAGCTCACCTCCTACCGGGACAGGAACCTACGAGCAGTACTTC. Filled out from reference TRBV18 and TRBJ2-7, the complete variable domain reads NAGVMQNPRHLVRRRGQEARLRCSPMKGHSHVYWYRQLPEEGLKFMVYLQKENIIDESGMPKERFSAEFPKEGPSILRIQQVVRGDSAAYFCASSPPTGTGTYEQYFGPGTRLTVT.

The chain employs TRBV11-2 and TRBJ2-7; 8 nucleotides align to TRBD1. This CDR3 region has 15 residues. Germline loops: CDR1 SGHAT, CDR2 FQNNGV. With 6 bases clipped from V and 2 bases from J, the junction kept 9 bases outside the gene matches. CDR3 DNA: TGTGCCAGCAGTCCCGGGACAGGTGGGCCCTACGAGCAGTACTTC. Its translation is CASSPGTGGPYEQYF.

V gene TRBV7-2 combines with J gene TRBJ2-7; 9 bases agree with TRBD1. The CDR3 consists of 15 residues. Germline V gene sequence: CDR1 SGHTA, CDR2 FQGNSA. V was pared by 5 bases and J by 3 bases, with 8 bases of the junction left unmatched. CDR3 region: CASSPGTGNYYEQYF. The CDR3 DNA sequence: TGTGCCAGCAGCCCCGGGACAGGGAACTACTACGAGCAGTACTTC.